The 9 T cell receptor beta chains below all came from one sample that was sequenced in a study of cytomegalovirus exposure and HLA in healthy donors. Sequenced by immunoSEQ multiplex PCR; TCRdb stores in-frame clones only, minus some. Of 65,000 to 90,000 clones listed, about 95% are singletons. Material for sequencing was PBMCs. The receptors here all came from a man aged 18 to 29 in good health and CMV-seronegative.

The rearrangement links TRBV27 to TRBJ2-1; the match to TRBD1 covers 8 bases. The ends lost 5 bases at V and 4 bases at J; junction bases unmatched: 1. Germline V lookup: CDR1 MNHEY, CDR2 SMNVEV (reference sequence). The CDR3 spans 13 residues. This CDR3 is CASSRDRYNEQFF. The CDR3 nucleotides read TGTGCCAGCAGTCGGGACAGGTACAATGAGCAGTTCTTC.

The chain is built from TRBV30 and TRBJ2-5, with 9 bases identical to TRBD2. V dropped 2 bases and J dropped 5; count of bases not matched to a gene: 3. CDR1 and CDR2 from the germline V gene are GTSNPN and SVGIG (reference sequence). CDR3 length: 13 residues. The CDR3 sequence: CAWSSTSGETQYF. As DNA, the CDR3 is TGTGCCTGGAGTTCTACTAGCGGGGAGACCCAGTACTTC.

V and J are TRBV7-9 and TRBJ1-2; D is possibly TRBD1 (6 bases). Trimming removed 4 bases from V and 4 bases from J, with 22 bases in between. The CDR3 has 17 amino acids. The germline gives CDR1 SEHNR, CDR2 FQNEAQ (reference sequence). The DNA for the CDR3 is TGTGCCAGCAGCTCCCAAACACCGTTGGTAGGGGGCTATGGCTACACCTTC. This sequence encodes CASSSQTPLVGGYGYTF.

V is TRBV10-3 and J is TRBJ1-2; 8 bases line up with TRBD1. Germline loops: CDR1 ENHRY, CDR2 SYGVKD. The CDR3 has 12 residues. V was clipped by 6 bases and J by 8 bases; unmatched bases: 5. The CDR3 sequence is CAISGTGPGYTF. The CDR3 DNA follows: TGTGCCATCAGCGGGACAGGTCCCGGCTACACCTTC.

This chain uses TRBV13 with TRBJ1-1; D ambiguous. Trimming pared 7 bases from V and 11 bases from J, leaving 23 bases between. The CDR3 length is 14 residues. Germline assignment: CDR1 PRHDT and CDR2 FYEKMQ (reference sequence). Written as DNA, the CDR3 is TGTGCCAGCATGCGTGGTGGAGGGCCCCTAGGGGCTTTCTTT. Protein sequence: CASMRGGGPLGAFF.

V is TRBV27 and J is TRBJ2-5, with a tentative D call TRBD2 (5 bases). The CDR3 has 14 amino acids. The germline V gene has CDR1 MNHEY and CDR2 SMNVEV (reference sequence). The V end was cut by 2 bases, the J end by 5 bases, with 12 bases between. This CDR3 reads CASSLLDERETQYF. CDR3 nucleotide sequence: TGTGCCAGCAGTTTACTGGACGAGCGGGAGACCCAGTACTTC.

The chain links TRBV6-5 to TRBJ2-5; no clear D gene. This CDR3 spans 12 amino acids. CDR1 and CDR2 (germline): MNHEY, SVGAGI. V was shortened by 5 bases and J by 4 bases, with 8 bases between the two germline ends. Here the CDR3 reads CASSRVGETQYF. CDR3 DNA sequence: TGTGCCAGCAGTCGGGTAGGAGAGACCCAGTACTTC.

The chain has TRBV10-3 and TRBJ1-5, with D perhaps matching TRBD1 (5 bases). The CDR3 contains 15 residues. V lost 7 bases to trimming and J lost 7 bases, with 20 bases between them. The germline V gene encodes CDR1 ENHRY and CDR2 SYGVKD. The chain's CDR3 is CAIKEGQGVGQPQHF. CDR3 DNA: TGTGCCATCAAGGAGGGGCAGGGCGTGGGACAGCCCCAGCATTTT.

The rearrangement joins TRBV19 to TRBJ2-1, with D possibly matching TRBD2 (7 bases). With 5 bases removed from V and 2 bases from J, the gap between germline ends came to 10 bases. The CDR3 runs to 14 residues. Looked up from germline, CDR1 is LNHDA and CDR2 is SQIVND (reference sequence). The DNA of the CDR3 is TGTGCCAGTAGTGTGGGGGGGCCCTACAATGAGCAGTTCTTC. It codes for CASSVGGPYNEQFF.